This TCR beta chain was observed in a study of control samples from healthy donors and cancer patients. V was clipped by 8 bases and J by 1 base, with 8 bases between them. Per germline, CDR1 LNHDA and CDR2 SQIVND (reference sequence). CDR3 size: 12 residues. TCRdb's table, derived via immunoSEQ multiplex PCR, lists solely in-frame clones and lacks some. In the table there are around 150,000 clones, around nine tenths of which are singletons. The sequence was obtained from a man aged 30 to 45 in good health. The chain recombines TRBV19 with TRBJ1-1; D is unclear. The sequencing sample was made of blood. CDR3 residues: CASRAANTEAFF. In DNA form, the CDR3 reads TGTGCCAGTCGGGCAGCGAACACTGAAGCTTTCTTT.